The 5 T cell receptor beta chains presented below share a single source sample, sequenced in a study of blood T cell repertoires in COVID-19. TCRdb's copy holds only in-frame clones and misses some; the assay was immunoSEQ multiplex PCR. The data contain 70,000 or so clones, under 90% of them singletons. The specimen sequenced was peripheral blood. These receptors originate from a man in his 70s with active or convalescent COVID-19.

The chain uses TRBV9 and TRBJ2-1, with TRBD2 matching over 8 bases. The germline V gene encodes CDR1 SGDLS and CDR2 YYNGEE. J was trimmed by 6 bases and V by 4 bases; bases with no gene match: 9. The CDR3 is made up of 15 amino acids. CDR3 residues: CASSRREGRLNEQFF. The CDR3 bases are TGTGCCAGCAGCCGACGGGAGGGCCGACTCAATGAGCAGTTCTTC.

This rearrangement joins TRBV5-1 to TRBJ2-3; 7 positions agree with TRBD1. Per germline, CDR1 SGHRS and CDR2 YFSETQ. The CDR3 is 14 amino acids. The J segment lost 4 bases and the V segment lost 4 bases, leaving 6 bases of the junction unmatched. Here the CDR3 reads CASSLTGPSDTQYF. The DNA for the CDR3 is TGCGCCAGCAGCCTGACAGGGCCCTCAGATACGCAGTATTTT.

V gene TRBV27 combines with J gene TRBJ1-2; D gene unclear. The CDR3 is 11 residues long. Germline values: CDR1 MNHEY, CDR2 SMNVEV (reference sequence). Trimming removed 4 bases from V and 5 bases from J, with 5 bases in between. CDR3 nucleotides: TGTGCCAGCAGTTCAGGATATGGCTACACCTTC. Translating gives CASSSGYGYTF.

The genes are TRBV5-1 and TRBJ1-6; D ambiguous. The length of the CDR3 is 15 residues. V lost 2 bases to trimming and J lost 10 bases, with 16 bases between them. Germline loops: CDR1 SGHRS, CDR2 YFSETQ. CDR3 nucleotide sequence: TGCGCCAGCAGCTTAGTCCCCCTGGTAGTATCACCCCTCCACTTT. Amino acid sequence: CASSLVPLVVSPLHF.

J is TRBJ2-5 and V is TRBV28, with a tentative D call TRBD2 (5 bases). The CDR3 is made up of 13 amino acids. V was pared by 2 bases and J by 5 bases, with 9 bases between. Germline V CDR1 and CDR2: MDHEN, SYDVKM. Here the CDR3 reads CASSLPGRETQYF. Written as DNA, the CDR3 is TGTGCCAGCAGTTTACCGGGAAGGGAGACCCAGTACTTC.